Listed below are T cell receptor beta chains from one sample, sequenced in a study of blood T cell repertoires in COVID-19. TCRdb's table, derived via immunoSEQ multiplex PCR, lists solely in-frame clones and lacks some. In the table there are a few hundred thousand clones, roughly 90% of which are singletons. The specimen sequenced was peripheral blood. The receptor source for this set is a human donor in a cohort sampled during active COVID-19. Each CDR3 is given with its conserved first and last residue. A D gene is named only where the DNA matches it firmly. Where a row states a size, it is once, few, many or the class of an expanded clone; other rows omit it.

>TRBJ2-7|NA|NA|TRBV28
CASSPPGLSYKQYF
TGTGCCAGCAGTCCGCCGGGACTCTCCTACAAGCAGTACTTC
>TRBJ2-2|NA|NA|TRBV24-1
CATSGDKHTGELFF
TGTGCCACCAGCGGGGACAAACACACCGGGGAGCTGTTTTTT
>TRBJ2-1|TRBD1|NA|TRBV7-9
CASSREGQGLYNEQFF
TGTGCCAGCAGCCGCGAGGGACAGGGGCTTTACAATGAGCAGTTCTTC
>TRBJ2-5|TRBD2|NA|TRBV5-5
CASSLSPSGETQYF
TGTGCCAGCAGCTTGTCGCCTAGCGGAGAGACCCAGTACTTC
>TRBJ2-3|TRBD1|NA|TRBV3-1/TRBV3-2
CASSQTTGARTDTQYF
TGTGCCAGCAGCCAGACGACAGGGGCTCGCACAGATACGCAGTATTTT
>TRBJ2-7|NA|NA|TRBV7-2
CASSFSTGGEQYF
TGTGCCAGCAGCTTTTCGACAGGTGGCGAGCAGTACTTC
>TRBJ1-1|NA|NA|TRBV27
CASRTANTEAFF
TGTGCCAGCAGGACAGCGAACACTGAAGCTTTCTTT
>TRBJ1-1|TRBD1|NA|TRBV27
CASSLSGQGATEAFF
TGTGCCAGCAGTTTATCGGGACAGGGGGCCACTGAAGCTTTCTTT
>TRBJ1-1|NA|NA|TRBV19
CASSIVGTHTEAFF
TGTGCCAGTAGTATAGTAGGGACACACACTGAAGCTTTCTTT
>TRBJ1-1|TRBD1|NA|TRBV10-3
CAINPGGNTEAFF
TGTGCCATCAATCCAGGGGGCAACACTGAAGCTTTCTTT
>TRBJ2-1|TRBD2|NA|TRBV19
CASSPGLAIIYNEQFF
TGTGCCAGTAGTCCGGGACTAGCGATTATCTACAATGAGCAGTTCTTC
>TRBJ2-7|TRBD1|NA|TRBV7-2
CASSLIRGPSYEQYF
TGTGCCAGCAGCTTAATCAGGGGGCCGTCCTACGAGCAGTACTTC
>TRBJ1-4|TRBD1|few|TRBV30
CAWSVTGQGFEKLFF
TGTGCCTGGAGTGTGACGGGACAGGGATTTGAAAAACTGTTTTTT
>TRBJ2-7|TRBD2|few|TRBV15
CATSRAVRGLAGSYEQYF
TGTGCCACCAGCAGAGCCGTGAGGGGACTAGCGGGATCCTACGAGCAGTACTTC
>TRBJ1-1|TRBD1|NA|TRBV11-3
CASSLWPGQDMNTEAFF
TGTGCCAGCAGCTTGTGGCCGGGACAGGATATGAACACTGAAGCTTTCTTT
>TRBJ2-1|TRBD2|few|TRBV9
CASSVGLAGGNEQFF
TGTGCCAGCAGCGTGGGGCTAGCGGGAGGCAATGAGCAGTTCTTC
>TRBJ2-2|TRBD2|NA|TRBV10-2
CASSEPHSGSSGELFF
TGCGCCAGCAGTGAGCCGCATAGCGGGAGTAGCGGGGAGCTGTTTTTT
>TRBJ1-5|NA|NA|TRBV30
CAWSQMTDSNQPQHF
TGTGCCTGGAGTCAAATGACAGATAGCAATCAGCCCCAGCATTTT
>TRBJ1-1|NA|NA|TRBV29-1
CSAGGGNTEAFF
TGCAGCGCCGGAGGAGGGAACACTGAAGCTTTCTTT
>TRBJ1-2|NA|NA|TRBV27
CASSLSRAHGYTF
TGTGCCAGCAGTTTGTCGCGGGCCCATGGCTACACCTTC
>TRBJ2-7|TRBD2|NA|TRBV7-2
CASSSKTDTGTNEQYF
TGTGCCAGCAGCTCTAAGACTGATACCGGGACTAACGAGCAGTACTTC
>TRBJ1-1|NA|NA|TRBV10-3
CAIRDGGATEAFF
TGTGCCATCAGGGACGGCGGGGCCACTGAAGCTTTCTTT
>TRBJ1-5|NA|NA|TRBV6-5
CASSYSAEHSNQPQHF
TGTGCCAGCAGTTACTCGGCGGAGCATAGCAATCAGCCCCAGCATTTT
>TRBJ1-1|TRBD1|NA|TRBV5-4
CASSPTGGRETEAFF
TGTGCCAGCAGCCCGACAGGGGGCCGGGAGACTGAAGCTTTCTTT
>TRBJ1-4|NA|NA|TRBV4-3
CASSLEGGEKLFF
TGCGCCAGCAGCTTGGAGGGTGGTGAAAAACTGTTTTTT
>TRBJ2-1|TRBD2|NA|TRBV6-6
CASSLGPTLAGGYNEQFF
TGTGCCAGCAGTCTAGGACCAACCTTAGCGGGGGGTTACAATGAGCAGTTCTTC
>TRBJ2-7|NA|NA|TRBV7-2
CASSPSGLAYEQYF
TGTGCCAGCAGCCCCTCCGGACTTGCCTACGAGCAGTACTTC
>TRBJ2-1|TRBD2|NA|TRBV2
CASSAPLAGDYNEQFF
TGTGCCAGCAGTGCCCCGCTAGCGGGGGACTACAATGAGCAGTTCTTC
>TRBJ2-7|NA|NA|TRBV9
CASSSGDEQYF
TGTGCCAGCTCTTCAGGGGACGAGCAGTACTTC
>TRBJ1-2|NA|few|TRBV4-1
CASSQVGRSRVYGYTF
TGCGCCAGCAGCCAAGTCGGCAGGTCGAGGGTCTATGGCTACACCTTC
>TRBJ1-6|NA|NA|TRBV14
CASSQESPGSPLHF
TGTGCCAGCAGCCAAGAATCTCCGGGATCACCCCTCCACTTT
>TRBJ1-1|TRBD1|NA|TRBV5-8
CASSLHDRDPEAFF
TGTGCCAGCAGCTTACACGACAGGGATCCTGAAGCTTTCTTT
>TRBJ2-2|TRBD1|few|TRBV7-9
CASSTDRATGELFF
TGTGCCAGCAGCACTGACAGGGCTACCGGGGAGCTGTTTTTT
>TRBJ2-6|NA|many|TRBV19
CASSPLPSGANVLTF
TGTGCCAGTAGTCCTCTCCCCTCTGGGGCCAACGTCCTGACTTTC
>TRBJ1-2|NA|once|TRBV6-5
CASSWAGWGYTF
TGTGCCAGCAGTTGGGCAGGTTGGGGCTACACCTTC